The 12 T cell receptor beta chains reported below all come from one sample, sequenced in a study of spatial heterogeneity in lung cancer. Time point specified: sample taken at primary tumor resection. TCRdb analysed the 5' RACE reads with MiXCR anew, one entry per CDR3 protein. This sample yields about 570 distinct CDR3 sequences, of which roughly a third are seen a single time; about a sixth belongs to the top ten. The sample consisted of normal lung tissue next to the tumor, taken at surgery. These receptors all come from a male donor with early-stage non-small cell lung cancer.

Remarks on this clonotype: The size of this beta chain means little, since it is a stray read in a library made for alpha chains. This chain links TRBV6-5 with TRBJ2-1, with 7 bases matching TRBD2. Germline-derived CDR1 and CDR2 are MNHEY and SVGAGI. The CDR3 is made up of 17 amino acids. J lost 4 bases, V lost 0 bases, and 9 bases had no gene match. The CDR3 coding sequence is TGTGCCAGCAGTTACTCCTCCGGGGGAGCGGGGTACAATGAGCAGTTCTTC. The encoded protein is CASSYSSGGAGYNEQFF.

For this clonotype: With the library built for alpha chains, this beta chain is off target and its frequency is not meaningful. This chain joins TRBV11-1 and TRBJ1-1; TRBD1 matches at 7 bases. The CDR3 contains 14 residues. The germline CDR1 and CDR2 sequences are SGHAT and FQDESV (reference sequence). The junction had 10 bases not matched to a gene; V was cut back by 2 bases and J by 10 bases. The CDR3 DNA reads TGTGCCAGCAGCTTAAAGGGGACAGTCGGAGGAGCTTTCTTT. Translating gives CASSLKGTVGGAFF.

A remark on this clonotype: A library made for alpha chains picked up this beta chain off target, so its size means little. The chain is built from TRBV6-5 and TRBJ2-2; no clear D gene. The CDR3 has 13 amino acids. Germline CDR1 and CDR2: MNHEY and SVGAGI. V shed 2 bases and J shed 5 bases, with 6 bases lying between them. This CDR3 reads CASSYQLTGELFF. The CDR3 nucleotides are TGTGCCAGCAGTTACCAACTTACCGGGGAGCTGTTTTTT.

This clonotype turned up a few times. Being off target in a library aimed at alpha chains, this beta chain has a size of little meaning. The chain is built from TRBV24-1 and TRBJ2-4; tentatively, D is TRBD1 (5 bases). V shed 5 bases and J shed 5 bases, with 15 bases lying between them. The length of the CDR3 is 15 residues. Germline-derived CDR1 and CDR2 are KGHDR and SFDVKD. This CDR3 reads CATSGRALGENIQYF. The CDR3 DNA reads TGTGCCACCAGTGGCAGGGCCCTAGGGGAAAACATTCAGTACTTC.

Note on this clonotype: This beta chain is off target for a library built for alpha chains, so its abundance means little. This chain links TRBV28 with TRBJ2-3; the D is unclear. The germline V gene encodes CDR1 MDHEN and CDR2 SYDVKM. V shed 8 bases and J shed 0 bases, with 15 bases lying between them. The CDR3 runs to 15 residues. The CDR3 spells CASRVQWGSTDTQYF. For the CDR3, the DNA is TGTGCCAGCCGTGTTCAGTGGGGTAGCACAGATACGCAGTATTTT.

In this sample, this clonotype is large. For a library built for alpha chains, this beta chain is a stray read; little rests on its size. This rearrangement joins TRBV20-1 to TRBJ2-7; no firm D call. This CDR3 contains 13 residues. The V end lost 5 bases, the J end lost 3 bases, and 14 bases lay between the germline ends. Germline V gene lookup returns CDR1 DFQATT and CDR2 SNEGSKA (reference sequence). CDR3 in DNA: TGCAGTGCTCACCCGCGCCCCGGCTACGAGCAGTACTTC. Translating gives CSAHPRPGYEQYF.

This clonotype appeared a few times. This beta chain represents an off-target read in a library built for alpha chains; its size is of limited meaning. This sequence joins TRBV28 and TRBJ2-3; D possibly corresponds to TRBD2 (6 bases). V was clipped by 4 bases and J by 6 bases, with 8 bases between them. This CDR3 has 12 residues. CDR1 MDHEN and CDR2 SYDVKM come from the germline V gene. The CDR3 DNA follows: TGTGCCAGCAGTTATCGGGGGGATACGCAGTATTTT. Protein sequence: CASSYRGDTQYF.

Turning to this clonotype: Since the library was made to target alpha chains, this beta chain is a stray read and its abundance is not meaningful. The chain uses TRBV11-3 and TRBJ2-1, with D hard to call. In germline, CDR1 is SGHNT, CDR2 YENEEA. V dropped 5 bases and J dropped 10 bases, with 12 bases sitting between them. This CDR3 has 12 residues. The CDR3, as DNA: TGTGCCAGCAGCCGGACCACCATCGAGCAGTTCTTC. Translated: CASSRTTIEQFF. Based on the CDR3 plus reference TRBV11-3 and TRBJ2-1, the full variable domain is EAGVVQSPRYKIIEKKQPVAFWCNPISGHNTLYWYLQNLGQGPELLIRYENEEAVDDSQLPKDRFSAERLKGVDSTLKIQPAELGDSAVYLCASSRTTIEQFFGPGTRLTVL.

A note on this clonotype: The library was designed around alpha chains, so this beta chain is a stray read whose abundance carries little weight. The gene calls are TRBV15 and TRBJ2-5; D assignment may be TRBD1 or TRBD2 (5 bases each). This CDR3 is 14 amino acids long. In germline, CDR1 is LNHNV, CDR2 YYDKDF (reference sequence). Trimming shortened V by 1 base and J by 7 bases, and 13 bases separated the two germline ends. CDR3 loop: CATSRGDRYGTQYF. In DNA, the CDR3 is TGTGCCACCAGCAGAGGGGACCGGTACGGGACCCAGTACTTC.

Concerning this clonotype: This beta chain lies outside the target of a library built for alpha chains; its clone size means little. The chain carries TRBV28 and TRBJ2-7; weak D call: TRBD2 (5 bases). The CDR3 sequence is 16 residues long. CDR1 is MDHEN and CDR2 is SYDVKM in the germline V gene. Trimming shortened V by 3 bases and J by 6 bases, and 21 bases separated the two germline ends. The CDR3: CASSFPPLGRGIEQYF. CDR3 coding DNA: TGTGCCAGCAGTTTTCCCCCTCTCGGTCGAGGGATCGAGCAGTACTTC.

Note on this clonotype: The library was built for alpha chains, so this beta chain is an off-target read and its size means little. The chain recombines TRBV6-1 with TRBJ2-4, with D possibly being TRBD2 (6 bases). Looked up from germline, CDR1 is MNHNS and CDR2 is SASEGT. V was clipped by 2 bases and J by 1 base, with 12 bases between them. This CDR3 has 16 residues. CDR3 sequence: CASSEPGGTAKNIQYF. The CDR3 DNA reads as TGTGCCAGCAGTGAACCCGGGGGTACTGCCAAAAACATTCAGTACTTC.

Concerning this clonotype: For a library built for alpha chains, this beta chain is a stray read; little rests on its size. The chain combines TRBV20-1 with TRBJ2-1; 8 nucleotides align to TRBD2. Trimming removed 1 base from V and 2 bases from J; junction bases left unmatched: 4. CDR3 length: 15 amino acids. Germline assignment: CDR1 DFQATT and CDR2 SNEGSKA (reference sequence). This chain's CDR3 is CSARAPAGAYNEQFF. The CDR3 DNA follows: TGCAGTGCTAGAGCCCCAGCGGGAGCCTACAATGAGCAGTTCTTC.